The 22 T cell receptor beta chains reported below all come from one sample, sequenced in a study of T cell responses to AZD1222 COVID-19 vaccine. Sequencing used immunoSEQ multiplex PCR; TCRdb keeps in-frame clones, though not all of them. The sample consists of about 56,000 clones, approximately 83% of them appearing once. The starting material was peripheral blood, obtained on day 0 of AZD1222 vaccination. All receptors derive from an adult in good health.

This clone has only a few counts. The CDR3 DNA reads TGTGCCAGCAGCTTATACTACGAGCAGTACTTC. Translation gives CASSLYYEQYF. The gene calls are TRBV11-2 and TRBJ2-7; no reliable D call. The germline V and J ends were trimmed by 2 bases and 3 bases, with 2 bases remaining between them. The CDR3 covers 11 residues. Germline values: CDR1 SGHAT, CDR2 FQNNGV.

The CDR3 nucleotides read TGTGCCAGCAGTTACTCATATGCAACTAATGAAAAACTGTTTTTT. It codes for CASSYSYATNEKLFF. V gene TRBV6-2 or TRBV6-3 combines with J gene TRBJ1-4; D remains unclear. The germline V gene has CDR1 MNHEY and CDR2 SVGEGT. Between the trimmed V and J ends, which lost 0 bases and 0 bases, there was a span of 5 bases. This CDR3 has 15 amino acids.

The chain employs TRBV15 and TRBJ1-2; D may be TRBD1 (6 bases). The germline V gene has CDR1 LNHNV and CDR2 YYDKDF (reference sequence). CDR3 length: 17 amino acids. V was clipped by 1 base and J by 0 bases, with 15 bases between them. CDR3 nucleotides: TGTGCCACCAGCAGAGGCGGGGGGCCCACTTCTAACTATGGCTACACCTTC. It specifies CATSRGGGPTSNYGYTF.

Remarks on this clone: Other DNA sequences in this sample translate to the same CDR3. The chain has TRBV5-6 and TRBJ1-2, with 7 positions matching TRBD1. Germline V CDR1 and CDR2: SGHDT, YYEEEE. The CDR3 is 13 residues long. The J segment lost 4 bases and the V segment lost 4 bases, leaving 4 bases of the junction unmatched. CDR3 loop: CASSPGTAYGYTF. The CDR3 nucleotides read TGTGCCAGCAGCCCCGGGACAGCCTATGGCTACACCTTC.

V is TRBV5-1 and J is TRBJ2-5, with 8 positions matching TRBD1. The trim removed 5 bases at V and 0 bases at J, leaving 0 bases unmatched. Germline CDR1 SGHRS, CDR2 YFSETQ. CDR3 length: 13 residues. As DNA, the CDR3 is TGCGCCAGCAGGACAGGGGACCAAGAGACCCAGTACTTC. This translates into CASRTGDQETQYF. Supplemented by reference TRBV5-1 and TRBJ2-5, the full variable domain reads KAGVTQTPRYLIKTRGQQVTLSCSPISGHRSVSWYQQTPGQGLQFLFEYFSETQRNKGNFPGRFSGRQFSNSRSEMNVSTLELGDSALYLCASRTGDQETQYFGPGTRLLVL.

A word on this clone: This same CDR3 is encoded by further DNA sequences in the sample. The J gene is TRBJ2-7, the V gene TRBV12-3 or TRBV12-4, with D uncertain. Between the trimmed V and J ends, which lost 1 base and 4 bases, there was a span of 2 bases. This CDR3 is built from 11 residues. This CDR3 is CASSLGYEQYF. CDR3 DNA: TGTGCCAGCAGTTTAGGTTACGAGCAGTACTTC.

The chain carries TRBV6-5 and TRBJ2-7; the D is unclear. V was shortened by 6 bases and J by 2 bases, with 5 bases between the two germline ends. Germline assignment: CDR1 MNHEY and CDR2 SVGAGI. The CDR3 sequence is 11 residues long. CDR3 in DNA: TGTGCCAGCAGCAATACCTACGAGCAGTACTTC. The encoded protein is CASSNTYEQYF.

The CDR3 here is CASSVGGQANTEAFF. The CDR3 DNA reads as TGTGCCAGCAGTGTAGGGGGACAGGCGAACACTGAAGCTTTCTTT. The V and J genes are TRBV25-1 and TRBJ1-1; 8 nucleotides match TRBD1. Per germline, CDR1 MGHDK and CDR2 SYGVNS. V lost 4 bases, J lost 1 base, and 5 bases stayed unmatched. The CDR3 is 15 amino acids.

The chain is built from TRBV4-1 and TRBJ1-4, with D possibly TRBD1 on 5 matching bases. The CDR3 contains 12 residues. The germline V gene has CDR1 MGHRA and CDR2 YSYEKL. Trimming removed 4 bases from V and 10 bases from J, with 10 bases in between. CDR3 bases: TGCGCCAGCAGCCCAATCGGGGGAAAACTGTTTTTT. Translation gives CASSPIGGKLFF.

This clone is a singleton in its sample. V gene TRBV27 combines with J gene TRBJ1-2; D call uncertain. V gave up 8 bases and J gave up 0 bases, with 13 bases separating them. The length of the CDR3 is 14 residues. From germline, CDR1 is MNHEY and CDR2 SMNVEV (reference sequence). CDR3 region: CASRGSASNYGYTF. DNA for the CDR3: TGTGCCAGCCGGGGATCCGCCTCTAACTATGGCTACACCTTC.

On this clone itself: At one end, the junction sequence differs from germline, possibly due to a read error. This chain uses TRBV3-1 (or the pseudogene TRBV3-2) with TRBJ1-2; 8 nucleotides align to TRBD1. Germline V gene lookup returns CDR1 LGHDT and CDR2 YNNKEL (reference sequence). The CDR3 is 16 residues long. CDR3 coding DNA: TGTGCCAGCAGCCAAGCGGCTCAGGGGGCTAATTATGGCTACACCTTC. Translation: CASSQAAQGANYGYTF.

A single count supports this clone. The CDR3 bases are TGTGCCAGCAGCCACTTCGGGACAGCCAAAAACATTCAGTACTTC. Protein sequence: CASSHFGTAKNIQYF. This chain uses TRBV3-1 (or the pseudogene TRBV3-2) with TRBJ2-4; D may match TRBD1 or TRBD2 (5 bases each). This CDR3 region has 15 residues. CDR1 is LGHDT and CDR2 is YNNKEL in the germline V gene (reference sequence). V lost 3 bases, J lost 0 bases, and 9 bases lay in between.

As regards this clone: It is unclear where the CDR3 begins or ends on the DNA, so no DNA is shown, and the CDR3 is as TCRdb lists it. The V call is TRBV4-1, the J call TRBJ2-7; TRBD2 is the table's D call, not checked against the DNA. Germline V gene lookup returns CDR1 MGHRA and CDR2 YSYEKL. 15 amino acids form the CDR3, both terminal residues included. CDR3 protein: CASSTTPSAPYEQYF.

V and J are TRBV18 and TRBJ1-1; D is uncertain. Trimming left V 5 bases short and J 5 bases short, with 15 bases between. Germline CDR1 is KGHSH and CDR2 is LQKENI. This CDR3 has 14 residues. CDR3 residues: CASSEAGQRTEAFF. The CDR3 bases are TGTGCCAGCTCAGAAGCAGGCCAGAGAACTGAAGCTTTCTTT.

The V call is TRBV6-5, the J call TRBJ2-7, with 7 bases aligning to TRBD2. This CDR3 contains 15 residues. V gave up 2 bases and J gave up 3 bases; unmatched junction bases: 7. CDR1 is MNHEY, CDR2 SVGAGI, per germline. CDR3 region: CASSYGQGGNYEQYF. CDR3 DNA sequence: TGTGCCAGCAGTTACGGCCAGGGAGGGAACTACGAGCAGTACTTC.

The chain recombines TRBV6-5 with TRBJ1-1; D gene uncertain. The V end lost 7 bases, the J end lost 3 bases, and 9 bases lay between the germline ends. CDR1 MNHEY and CDR2 SVGAGI come from the germline V gene. The CDR3 sequence is 12 residues long. The CDR3 loop is CASKWGDTEAFF. The CDR3 DNA reads TGTGCCAGCAAGTGGGGTGACACTGAAGCTTTCTTT.

The gene calls are TRBV15 and TRBJ1-5, with a tentative D call TRBD1 (5 bases). Germline values: CDR1 LNHNV, CDR2 YYDKDF (reference sequence). Trimming took off 5 bases at V and 8 bases at J, with 16 bases between the two ends. This CDR3 is built from 14 residues. The CDR3: CATSGHSLGEPQHF. The CDR3 DNA is TGTGCCACCAGCGGACATAGTCTGGGAGAGCCCCAGCATTTT.

J is TRBJ2-2 and V is TRBV19; 9 bases are a match to TRBD1. CDR1 and CDR2 (germline): LNHDA, SQIVND (reference sequence). This CDR3 comprises 16 residues. V lost 5 bases and J lost 1; bases outside the gene matches: 5. The CDR3 is CASSPDRGENTGELFF. The CDR3 DNA follows: TGTGCCAGTAGTCCTGACAGGGGGGAGAACACCGGGGAGCTGTTTTTT. Together with reference TRBV19 and TRBJ2-2, the CDR3 gives the full variable domain: DGGITQSPKYLFRKEGQNVTLSCEQNLNHDAMYWYRQDPGQGLRLIYYSQIVNDFQKGDIAEGYSVSREKKESFPLTVTSAQKNPTAFYLCASSPDRGENTGELFFGEGSRLTVL.

The rearrangement joins TRBV7-2 to TRBJ1-5; D unresolved. The CDR3 has 13 amino acids. Germline loops: CDR1 SGHTA, CDR2 FQGNSA. Trimming took 2 bases from V and 6 from J, leaving 8 bases between them. This chain's CDR3 is CASSLRGVQPQHF. CDR3 coding DNA: TGTGCCAGCAGCTTACGCGGGGTTCAGCCCCAGCATTTT.

The chain combines TRBV6-5 with TRBJ1-1; D not certain. Trimming left V 6 bases short and J 5 bases short, with 16 bases between. CDR1 is MNHEY, CDR2 SVGAGI, per germline. The CDR3 loop spans 14 amino acids. CDR3 DNA sequence: TGTGCCAGCAGGCTAAGCGGGGAGGGTACTGAAGCTTTCTTT. Translated: CASRLSGEGTEAFF.

The chain joins TRBV28 to TRBJ2-2; TRBD1 aligns across 9 bases. The V segment lost 5 bases and the J segment 4 bases; nucleotides outside the gene matches: 5. Germline CDR1 is MDHEN and CDR2 is SYDVKM. The CDR3 is 15 amino acids. CDR3 sequence reads: CASSGPGQGTGELFF. DNA of the CDR3: TGTGCCAGCAGTGGGCCGGGACAGGGCACCGGGGAGCTGTTTTTT. Variable domain in full (rest from reference TRBV28 and TRBJ2-2): DVKVTQSSRYLVKRTGEKVFLECVQDMDHENMFWYRQDPGLGLRLIYFSYDVKMKEKGDIPEGYSVSREKKERFSLILESASTNQTSMYLCASSGPGQGTGELFFGEGSRLTVL.

The chain joins TRBV4-1 to TRBJ1-6; the D is unclear. V shed 4 bases and J shed 5 bases, with 12 bases lying between them. Germline CDR1 reads MGHRA; CDR2 reads YSYEKL. The CDR3 is 15 residues long. The DNA of the CDR3 is TGCGCCAGCAGCCCCAGGTGGTACGATAATTCACCCCTCCACTTT. This sequence encodes CASSPRWYDNSPLHF.